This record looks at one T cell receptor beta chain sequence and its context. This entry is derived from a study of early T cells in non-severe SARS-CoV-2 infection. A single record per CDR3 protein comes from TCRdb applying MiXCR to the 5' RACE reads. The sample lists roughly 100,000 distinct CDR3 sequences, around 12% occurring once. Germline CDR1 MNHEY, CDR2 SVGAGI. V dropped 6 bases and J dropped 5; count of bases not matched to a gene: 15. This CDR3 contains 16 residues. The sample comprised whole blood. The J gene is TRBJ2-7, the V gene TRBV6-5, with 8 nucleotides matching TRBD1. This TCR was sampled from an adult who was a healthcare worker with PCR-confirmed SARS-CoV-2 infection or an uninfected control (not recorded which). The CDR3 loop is CASRYLSGTGADEQYF. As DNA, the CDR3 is TGTGCCAGCAGATACCTATCCGGGACAGGAGCAGACGAGCAGTACTTC.